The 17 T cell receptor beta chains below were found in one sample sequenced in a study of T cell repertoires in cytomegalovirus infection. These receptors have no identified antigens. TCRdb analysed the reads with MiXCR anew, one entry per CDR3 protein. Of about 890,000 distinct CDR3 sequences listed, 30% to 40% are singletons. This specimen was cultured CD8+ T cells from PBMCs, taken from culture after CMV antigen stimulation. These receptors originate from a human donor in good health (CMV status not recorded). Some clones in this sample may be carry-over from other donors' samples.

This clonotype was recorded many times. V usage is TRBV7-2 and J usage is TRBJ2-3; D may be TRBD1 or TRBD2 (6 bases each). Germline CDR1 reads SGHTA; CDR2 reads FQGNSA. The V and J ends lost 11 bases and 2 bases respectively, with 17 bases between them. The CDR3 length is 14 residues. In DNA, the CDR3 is TGTGCCTCTAAGGGGGACTTTCTCACAGATACGCAGTATTTT. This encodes CASKGDFLTDTQYF.

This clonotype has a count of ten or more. CDR3 bases: TGTGCCAGCAGCTTAGAGACAACAGGCGGATACGAGCAGTACGTC. As protein: CASSLETTGGYEQYV. The chain joins TRBV7-8 to TRBJ2-7, with TRBD1 as a possible D gene (5 bases). Deletions cut 1 base from V and 4 bases from J, with 14 bases between. The CDR3 totals 15 residues. Germline lookup yields CDR1 SGHVS and CDR2 FQNEAQ.

The DNA for the CDR3 is TGTGCCAGCAGCTTGGCCCCGGACAGGGGATACCATGAGCAGTTCTTC. Amino acid sequence: CASSLAPDRGYHEQFF. V gene TRBV5-6 combines with J gene TRBJ2-1; 9 bases agree with TRBD1. This CDR3 comprises 16 residues. Germline V gene sequence: CDR1 SGHDT, CDR2 YYEEEE. The trim removed 0 bases at V and 8 bases at J, leaving 9 bases unmatched.

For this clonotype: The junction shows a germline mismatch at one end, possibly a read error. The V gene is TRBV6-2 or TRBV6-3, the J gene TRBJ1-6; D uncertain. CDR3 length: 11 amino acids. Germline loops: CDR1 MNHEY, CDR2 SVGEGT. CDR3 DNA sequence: TGTGCCAGCAGTTACGGGCTGCAATGGGACTTT. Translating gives CASSYGLQWDF.

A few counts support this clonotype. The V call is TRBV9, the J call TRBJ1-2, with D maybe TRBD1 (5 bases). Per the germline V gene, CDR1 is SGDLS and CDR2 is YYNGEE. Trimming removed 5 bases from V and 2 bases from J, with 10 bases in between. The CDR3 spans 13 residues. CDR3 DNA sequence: TGTGCCAGCAGGGGGACCGTCAACTATGGCTACACCTTC. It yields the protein CASRGTVNYGYTF. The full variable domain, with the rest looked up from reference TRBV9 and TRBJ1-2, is DSGVTQTPKHLITATGQRVTLRCSPRSGDLSVYWYQQSLDQGLQFLIQYYNGEERAKGNILERFSAQQFPDLHSELNLSSLELGDSALYFCASRGTVNYGYTFGSGTRLTVV.

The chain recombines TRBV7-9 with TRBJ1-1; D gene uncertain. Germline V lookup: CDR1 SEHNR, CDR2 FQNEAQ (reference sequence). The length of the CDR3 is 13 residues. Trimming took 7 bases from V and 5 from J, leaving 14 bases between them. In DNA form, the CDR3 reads TGTGCCAGCACCAGGACGGGGTATACTGAAGCTTTCTTT. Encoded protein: CASTRTGYTEAFF.

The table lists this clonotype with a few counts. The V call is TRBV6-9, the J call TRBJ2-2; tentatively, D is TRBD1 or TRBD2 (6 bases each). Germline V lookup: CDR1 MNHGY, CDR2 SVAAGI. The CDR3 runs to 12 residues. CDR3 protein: CARGVRTGELFF. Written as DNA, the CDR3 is TGTGCGAGGGGGGTGCGCACCGGGGAGCTGTTTTTT.

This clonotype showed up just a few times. The CDR3 coding sequence is TGTGCCATCCTACTAACCGGGACAGGGTCGGGCTCTGGAAACACCATATATTTT. Translation: CAILLTGTGSGSGNTIYF. The chain uses TRBV10-3 and TRBJ1-3, with 9 bases that match TRBD1. The trim removed 8 bases at V and 0 bases at J, leaving 14 bases unmatched. CDR3 length: 18 residues. Per germline, CDR1 ENHRY and CDR2 SYGVKD.

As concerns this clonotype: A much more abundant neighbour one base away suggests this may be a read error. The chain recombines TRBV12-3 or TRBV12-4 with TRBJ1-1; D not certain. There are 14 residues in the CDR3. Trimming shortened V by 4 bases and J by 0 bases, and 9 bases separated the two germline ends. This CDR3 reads CASSSGVVNTEAFF. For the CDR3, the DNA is TGTGCCAGCAGTTCCGGGGTGGTGAACACTGAAGCTTTCTTT.

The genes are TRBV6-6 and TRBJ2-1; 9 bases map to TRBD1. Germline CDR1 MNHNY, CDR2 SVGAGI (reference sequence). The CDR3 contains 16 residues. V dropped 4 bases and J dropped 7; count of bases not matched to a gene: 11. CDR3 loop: CASSFIRDRVGNEQFF. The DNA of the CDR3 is TGTGCCAGCAGTTTCATCCGGGACAGGGTAGGGAATGAGCAGTTCTTC.

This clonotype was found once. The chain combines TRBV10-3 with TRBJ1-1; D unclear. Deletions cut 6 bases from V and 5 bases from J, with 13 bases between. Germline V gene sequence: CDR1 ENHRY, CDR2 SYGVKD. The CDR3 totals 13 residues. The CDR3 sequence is CAISGLGMTEAFF. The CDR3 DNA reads TGTGCCATCAGCGGCCTGGGGATGACTGAAGCTTTCTTT.

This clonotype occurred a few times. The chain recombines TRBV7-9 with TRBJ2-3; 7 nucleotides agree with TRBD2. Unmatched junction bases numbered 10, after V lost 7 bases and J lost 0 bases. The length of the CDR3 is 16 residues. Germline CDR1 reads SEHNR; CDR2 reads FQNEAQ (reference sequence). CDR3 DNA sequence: TGTGCCAGCACCCCAGCGGGGCAGGGAAGCACAGATACGCAGTATTTT. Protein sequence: CASTPAGQGSTDTQYF.

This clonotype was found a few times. The CDR3 bases are TGTGCCAGCACCACGGGGGGCGAACCCTACAATGAGCAGTTCTTC. Residues: CASTTGGEPYNEQFF. This chain joins TRBV27 and TRBJ2-1; a possible D gene is TRBD2 (7 bases). The CDR3 extends over 15 amino acids. The germline V and J ends were trimmed by 7 bases and 2 bases, with 15 bases remaining between them. In germline, CDR1 is MNHEY, CDR2 SMNVEV (reference sequence).

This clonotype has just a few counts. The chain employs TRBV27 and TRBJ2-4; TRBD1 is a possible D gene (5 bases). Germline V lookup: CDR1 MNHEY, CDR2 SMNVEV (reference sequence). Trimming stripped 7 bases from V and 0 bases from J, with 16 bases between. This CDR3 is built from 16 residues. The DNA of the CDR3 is TGTGCCAGCACGACAGCAATAGAGCTAGCCAAAAACATTCAGTACTTC. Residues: CASTTAIELAKNIQYF.

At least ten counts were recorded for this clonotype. For the CDR3, the DNA is TGTGCCAGCAGCTTAGAGGCAGCCGAAAACACTGAAGCTTTCTTT. Translated: CASSLEAAENTEAFF. The chain joins TRBV7-2 to TRBJ1-1, with unresolved D. This CDR3 has 15 residues. The germline gives CDR1 SGHTA, CDR2 FQGNSA. Trimming pared 1 base from V and 2 bases from J, leaving 11 bases between.

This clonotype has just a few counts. CDR3 sequence: CSARGGYEQYV. The CDR3 DNA sequence: TGCAGTGCTAGAGGGGGGTACGAGCAGTACGTC. J is TRBJ2-7 and V is TRBV20-1; TRBD1 or TRBD2 may be the D gene (5 bases each). The germline V and J ends were trimmed by 1 base and 4 bases, with 5 bases remaining between them. Germline CDR1 reads DFQATT; CDR2 reads SNEGSKA (reference sequence). The CDR3 totals 11 residues.

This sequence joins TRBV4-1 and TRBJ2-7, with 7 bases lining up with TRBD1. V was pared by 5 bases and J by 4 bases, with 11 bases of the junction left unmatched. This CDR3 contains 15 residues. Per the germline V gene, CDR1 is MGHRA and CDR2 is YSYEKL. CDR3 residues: CASSNLQGSMYEQYF. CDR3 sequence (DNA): TGCGCCAGCAGCAACCTACAGGGGTCGATGTACGAGCAGTACTTC.